The clone carrying this T cell receptor (beta chain) showed up just once. TCRdb keeps only in-frame clones here, not all; method: immunoSEQ multiplex PCR. The table lists about 180,000 clones, approximately 86% of them singletons, with 6.9% in the top ten. This sample stems from a study of blood T cell repertoires in COVID-19. The overall study: The United States, Italy and Spain supplied acute and convalescent COVID-19 samples.

The CDR3 is 15 amino acids. After removal of 5 bases from V and 5 bases from J, the junction contained 4 bases not matched to a gene. Germline V lookup: CDR1 SGHTA, CDR2 FQGNSA. The V gene is TRBV7-2, the J gene TRBJ1-5; 12 bases align to TRBD1. Sequencing was performed on peripheral blood. The TCR originated in an elderly man with COVID-19, enrolled during active disease. The CDR3 DNA sequence: TGTGCCAGCAGCGCCGGGACAGGGGGCCATCAGCCCCAGCATTTT. It codes for CASSAGTGGHQPQHF. Full variable domain (outside the CDR3, taken from reference TRBV7-2 and TRBJ1-5): GAGVSQSPSNKVTEKGKDVELRCDPISGHTALYWYRQSLGQGLEFLIYFQGNSAPDKSGLPSDRFSAERTGGSVSTLTIQRTQQEDSAVYLCASSAGTGGHQPQHFGDGTRLSIL.